A single sample gave rise to the 30 T cell receptor beta chains below, sequenced in a study of shared T cell receptors in the human thymus. Here immunoSEQ multiplex PCR was the method, and the copy in TCRdb shows in-frame clones only, minus some. The profile shows 720,000 or so clones, over 75% of them singletons. These data were also filed under a second study, of human thymus T cells.

The sequencing sample was made of thymocytes. Receptors originate from a girl younger than two with a congenital heart defect.

The chain is built from TRBV5-1 and TRBJ1-4; 7 bases agree with TRBD1. This CDR3 has 14 residues. V lost 2 bases, J lost 8 bases, and 6 bases stayed unmatched. Germline V lookup: CDR1 SGHRS, CDR2 YFSETQ. CDR3 coding DNA: TGCGCCAGCAGCTTATTGCAGGGGGACGAAAAACTGTTTTTT. Its translation is CASSLLQGDEKLFF.

This clone has a handful of counts. This sequence joins TRBV18 and TRBJ1-1; D call uncertain. The V end was cut by 1 base, the J end by 0 bases, with 6 bases between. CDR1 is KGHSH, CDR2 LQKENI, per germline. This CDR3 contains 14 residues. The CDR3 DNA reads as TGTGCCAGCTCACCACGGCAGGTGAACACTGAAGCTTTCTTT. Translating gives CASSPRQVNTEAFF.

The chain uses TRBV2 and TRBJ2-2; 9 bases align to TRBD1. Germline trimming cut 5 bases from V and 6 bases from J; bases unmatched to any gene: 7. CDR3 length: 15 amino acids. Germline V gene sequence: CDR1 SNHLY, CDR2 FYNNEI. In nucleotides, the CDR3 is TGTGCCAGCAGTTATACAGGGGGCTGGGCCGGGGAGCTGTTTTTT. Protein product: CASSYTGGWAGELFF.

V gene TRBV2 combines with J gene TRBJ2-7; a weak D match, TRBD2 (6 bases). The V end lost 2 bases, the J end lost 2 bases, and 16 bases lay between the germline ends. Per germline, CDR1 SNHLY and CDR2 FYNNEI. This CDR3 is built from 16 residues. Here the CDR3 DNA reads TGTGCCAGCAGTGAAAGCATCCCGGGGGTGGCCTACGAGCAGTACTTC. This sequence encodes CASSESIPGVAYEQYF.

The V gene is TRBV7-8, the J gene TRBJ2-1; the D gene is possibly TRBD1 (6 bases). V was shortened by 0 bases and J by 9 bases, with 9 bases between the two germline ends. The CDR3 runs to 13 residues. The germline gives CDR1 SGHVS, CDR2 FQNEAQ. CDR3 amino acids: CASSLAAGAEQFF. The CDR3 DNA reads TGTGCCAGCAGCTTAGCGGCAGGGGCTGAGCAGTTCTTC.

The V and J genes are TRBV14 and TRBJ2-2, with D maybe TRBD2 (5 bases). The V and J ends lost 6 bases and 5 bases respectively, with 13 bases between them. CDR3 size: 14 residues. Per the germline V gene, CDR1 is SGHDN and CDR2 is FVKESK. CDR3 amino acids: CASRTSRRTGELFF. The CDR3 bases are TGTGCCAGCAGGACATCTAGGAGGACCGGGGAGCTGTTTTTT.

The rearrangement joins TRBV18 to TRBJ2-7, with TRBD1 as a possible D gene (6 bases). Germline V gene lookup returns CDR1 KGHSH and CDR2 LQKENI. With 6 bases removed from V and 0 bases from J, the gap between germline ends came to 9 bases. The CDR3 loop spans 13 amino acids. The DNA for the CDR3 is TGTGCCAGCTCCACACAGGGCTCCTACGAGCAGTACTTC. It yields the protein CASSTQGSYEQYF.

The V call is TRBV2, the J call TRBJ1-2; 9 nucleotides match TRBD1. Germline V CDR1 and CDR2: SNHLY, FYNNEI. The V segment lost 4 bases and the J segment 4 bases; nucleotides outside the gene matches: 7. The CDR3 covers 15 residues. The CDR3, as DNA: TGTGCCAGCAGTGGTATTGGACAGGGGAGCTATGGCTACACCTTC. Translating gives CASSGIGQGSYGYTF.

The chain employs TRBV19 and TRBJ2-3, with D possibly TRBD1 on 5 matching bases. In germline, CDR1 is LNHDA, CDR2 SQIVND (reference sequence). V was shortened by 5 bases and J by 0 bases, with 12 bases between the two germline ends. The CDR3 loop spans 15 amino acids. In DNA, the CDR3 is TGTGCCAGTAGTCCCCTTACAGGTAGCACAGATACGCAGTATTTT. Translating gives CASSPLTGSTDTQYF.

As for this clone: The same CDR3 also results from other DNA sequences found in this sample. The V gene is TRBV11-2, the J gene TRBJ1-6; 8 bases line up with TRBD1. The V gene's germline CDR1 is SGHAT and CDR2 FQNNGV. J lost 6 bases, V lost 3 bases, and 1 base had no gene match. CDR3 size: 14 residues. CDR3 sequence (DNA): TGTGCCAGCAGCTTCACAGGGGGTAATTCACCCCTCCACTTT. This codes for CASSFTGGNSPLHF.

The chain recombines TRBV5-1 with TRBJ1-6; possibly TRBD1 for D (5 bases). Germline V gene lookup returns CDR1 SGHRS and CDR2 YFSETQ. CDR3 length: 17 residues. The V gene lost 1 base and the J gene lost 2 bases, with 13 bases spanning the gap. CDR3: CASSLPGDGAYNSPLHF. In DNA form, the CDR3 reads TGCGCCAGCAGCTTGCCGGGGGATGGGGCCTATAATTCACCCCTCCACTTT.

The chain joins TRBV19 to TRBJ2-3; D is undetermined. Germline CDR1 is LNHDA and CDR2 is SQIVND (reference sequence). CDR3 size: 15 residues. V shed 3 bases and J shed 0 bases, with 10 bases lying between them. This CDR3 is CASSISLSSTDTQYF. Written as DNA, the CDR3 is TGTGCCAGTAGTATCTCTCTATCTAGCACAGATACGCAGTATTTT.

J is TRBJ2-7 and V is TRBV4-2; 11 bases map to TRBD2. Germline assignment: CDR1 LGHNA and CDR2 YNFKEQ. This CDR3 has 17 residues. Unmatched junction bases numbered 13, after V lost 2 bases and J lost 7 bases. The chain's CDR3 is CASSQPRNSGGAEEQYF. The CDR3 DNA reads TGTGCCAGCAGCCAACCCCGAAATAGCGGGGGGGCGGAGGAGCAGTACTTC.

V usage is TRBV5-1 and J usage is TRBJ2-7; possibly TRBD2 for D (5 bases). The ends were cut back, 4 bases at V and 2 bases at J, with 10 bases in the middle. The CDR3 is 13 residues long. Germline values: CDR1 SGHRS, CDR2 YFSETQ. As DNA, the CDR3 is TGCGCCAGCAGCACCGACGGGACCTACGAGCAGTACTTC. Amino acid sequence: CASSTDGTYEQYF.

The chain joins TRBV6-1 to TRBJ2-7, with D unclear. CDR3 size: 14 residues. Germline V CDR1 and CDR2: MNHNS, SASEGT. Trimming took 4 bases from V and 2 from J, leaving 12 bases between them. CDR3 sequence (DNA): TGTGCCAGCAGTGGAAAGTACAACGCCTACGAGCAGTACTTC. Encoded protein: CASSGKYNAYEQYF.

V gene TRBV27 combines with J gene TRBJ2-5, with 9 bases that match TRBD1. The J segment lost 4 bases and the V segment lost 6 bases, leaving 6 bases of the junction unmatched. This CDR3 is built from 14 residues. Germline assignment: CDR1 MNHEY and CDR2 SMNVEV (reference sequence). CDR3 residues: CASRDGQGLETQYF. DNA of the CDR3: TGTGCCAGCAGGGACGGACAGGGGCTAGAGACCCAGTACTTC.

The rearrangement links TRBV28 to TRBJ1-5, with TRBD1 as a possible D gene (5 bases). Germline loops: CDR1 MDHEN, CDR2 SYDVKM. This CDR3 has 15 amino acids. V was pared by 3 bases and J by 11 bases, with 20 bases between. CDR3 DNA: TGTGCCAGCAGTTTCCTAGTGGGTCCCGGGGGGACCCAGCATTTT. As protein: CASSFLVGPGGTQHF.

This clone was counted between two and nine times. The chain joins TRBV6-5 to TRBJ2-7; perhaps TRBD2 as D (7 bases). Germline V gene sequence: CDR1 MNHEY, CDR2 SVGAGI. The V and J ends lost 7 bases and 3 bases respectively, with 16 bases between them. CDR3 length equals 14 residues. CDR3 amino acids: CASIGGPSHYEQYF. The CDR3 coding sequence is TGTGCCAGCATCGGGGGGCCCTCCCACTACGAGCAGTACTTC.

As DNA, the CDR3 is TGCGCCAGCAGCTGGGTGACAGGGCTCCCCAACTATGGCTACACCTTC. Protein: CASSWVTGLPNYGYTF. V gene TRBV5-1 combines with J gene TRBJ1-2, with 7 bases fitting TRBD1. Germline V CDR1 and CDR2: SGHRS, YFSETQ. The CDR3 runs to 16 residues. The ends lost 3 bases at V and 2 bases at J; junction bases unmatched: 10.

V usage is TRBV4-1 and J usage is TRBJ2-7, with 7 bases fitting TRBD2. The J segment lost 3 bases and the V segment lost 4 bases, leaving 6 bases of the junction unmatched. The germline CDR1 and CDR2 sequences are MGHRA and YSYEKL. The CDR3 runs 14 residues. The chain's CDR3 is CASSLAAGDYEQYF. The CDR3 region has the DNA TGCGCCAGCAGCCTCGCGGCGGGGGACTACGAGCAGTACTTC.

This clone was seen a single time. The rearrangement joins TRBV13 to TRBJ2-1; 13 bases are shared with TRBD2. J was trimmed by 7 bases and V by 3 bases; bases with no gene match: 18. The CDR3 has 20 residues. The germline V gene has CDR1 PRHDT and CDR2 FYEKMQ (reference sequence). In DNA form, the CDR3 reads TGTGCCAGCAGCTTTTCCCCGGGACTAGCGGGGCCCTGGCCGTGGAATGAGCAGTTCTTC. Amino acids: CASSFSPGLAGPWPWNEQFF.

The count of this clone is one. The chain combines TRBV7-2 with TRBJ2-3; 7 bases align to TRBD1. This CDR3 region has 14 residues. From germline, CDR1 is SGHTA and CDR2 FQGNSA. V was pared by 8 bases and J by 5 bases, with 10 bases of the junction left unmatched. CDR3 residues: CASLGRGGEDTQYF. CDR3 sequence (DNA): TGTGCCAGCTTAGGGCGAGGGGGCGAAGATACGCAGTATTTT.

The rearrangement joins TRBV10-2 to TRBJ2-2; D ambiguous. Germline V gene data show CDR1 as WSHSY and CDR2 as SAAADI. Trimming pared 4 bases from V and 4 bases from J, leaving 4 bases between. The CDR3 contains 12 residues. The CDR3 loop reads CASSAITGELFF. The CDR3 DNA sequence: TGCGCCAGCAGTGCTATCACCGGGGAGCTGTTTTTT.

The chain combines TRBV6-5 with TRBJ2-3; D may be TRBD1 (5 bases). CDR3 size: 15 residues. Germline V gene sequence: CDR1 MNHEY, CDR2 SVGAGI. Trimming left V 3 bases short and J 0 bases short, with 10 bases between. Here the CDR3 DNA reads TGTGCCAGCAGTTATGACAGCCGTAGCACAGATACGCAGTATTTT. It encodes CASSYDSRSTDTQYF.

The V call is TRBV4-1, the J call TRBJ2-7; 11 bases agree with TRBD1. CDR1 and CDR2 from the germline V gene are MGHRA and YSYEKL. The V segment lost 4 bases and the J segment 7 bases; nucleotides outside the gene matches: 12. CDR3 size: 16 residues. CDR3 residues: CASSPIPGQGAREQYF. CDR3 DNA sequence: TGCGCCAGCAGCCCGATCCCTGGACAGGGGGCGAGGGAGCAGTACTTC.

This clone was seen a few times. The chain employs TRBV27 and TRBJ1-5; possibly TRBD1 for D (5 bases). CDR1 is MNHEY and CDR2 is SMNVEV in the germline V gene (reference sequence). The CDR3 sequence is 15 residues long. V was pared by 3 bases and J by 4 bases, with 13 bases between. The DNA of the CDR3 is TGTGCCAGCAGTTTTAGGGCAGGGCAAAATCAGCCCCAGCATTTT. Translated: CASSFRAGQNQPQHF.

The CDR3, as DNA: TGTGCCAGCACCACTATCAACAAGCATTATGGCTACACCTTC. Translated, it gives CASTTINKHYGYTF. V usage is TRBV28 and J usage is TRBJ1-2; D gene uncertain. Germline assignment: CDR1 MDHEN and CDR2 SYDVKM. The germline V and J ends were trimmed by 7 bases and 5 bases, with 17 bases remaining between them. The CDR3 length is 14 residues.

This chain joins TRBV5-1 and TRBJ2-7, with TRBD1 as a possible D gene (6 bases). The CDR3 runs 12 residues. V was pared by 6 bases and J by 3 bases, with 10 bases between. The germline gives CDR1 SGHRS, CDR2 YFSETQ. The CDR3 DNA reads TGCGCCAGCAAAGGGGGTCACTACGAGCAGTACTTC. Translating it yields CASKGGHYEQYF.

CDR3 sequence reads: CASSPTGGHGYTF. The CDR3 DNA reads as TGTGCCAGCAGCCCCACAGGGGGGCATGGCTACACCTTC. This sequence joins TRBV27 and TRBJ1-2; 8 bases line up with TRBD1. V was clipped by 6 bases and J by 6 bases; unmatched bases: 6. From germline, CDR1 is MNHEY and CDR2 SMNVEV (reference sequence). CDR3 size: 13 residues.

The rearrangement uses TRBV5-5 and TRBJ1-2; D not resolved. CDR3 length: 13 amino acids. V was pared by 4 bases and J by 9 bases, with 16 bases between. Per germline, CDR1 SGHKS and CDR2 YYEKEE (reference sequence). CDR3 in amino acids: CASSRVAPKSYTF. CDR3 coding DNA: TGTGCCAGCAGCCGGGTTGCACCCAAGAGCTACACCTTC.